Detailed here is one T cell receptor (beta chain). Its matching antigen is unknown. This entry comes from a study of vaccination and CD4 T cells after COVID-19. For the study at large: Median draw time for post-COVID samples was approximately 94 days post-diagnosis (range 35 to 161). Broader study findings: Clonotypes reactive to SARS-CoV-2 had a median that went up from 21 to 38, but not significantly.

Germline lookup yields CDR1 SGHRS and CDR2 YFSETQ. Trimming took 3 bases from V and 2 from J, leaving 8 bases between them. The CDR3 is made up of 13 amino acids. Stated treatment: roughly 10-day PBMC culture with coronavirus spike peptide pools or control peptides (ViraFEST assay). The Oncomine TCR Beta short-read assay sequenced DNA from cultured CD4+ T cells. Using the QIAamp micro DNA kit, genomic DNA was extracted from the CD4+ T cells that had been cultured. One entry per CDR3 protein results from TCRdb running MiXCR on the PCR reads. Among some 26,000 distinct CDR3 sequences listed, roughly 71% were seen once.

The TCR comes from a human donor who received a COVID-19 vaccine. This specimen was CD4+ T cells from blood, cultured in vitro, taken after SARS-CoV-2 vaccination. The rearrangement joins TRBV5-1 to TRBJ1-2; TRBD1 is a possible D gene (6 bases). The CDR3 DNA is TGCGCCAGCAGCTCCACAGGGAACTATGGCTACACCTTC. It specifies CASSSTGNYGYTF.